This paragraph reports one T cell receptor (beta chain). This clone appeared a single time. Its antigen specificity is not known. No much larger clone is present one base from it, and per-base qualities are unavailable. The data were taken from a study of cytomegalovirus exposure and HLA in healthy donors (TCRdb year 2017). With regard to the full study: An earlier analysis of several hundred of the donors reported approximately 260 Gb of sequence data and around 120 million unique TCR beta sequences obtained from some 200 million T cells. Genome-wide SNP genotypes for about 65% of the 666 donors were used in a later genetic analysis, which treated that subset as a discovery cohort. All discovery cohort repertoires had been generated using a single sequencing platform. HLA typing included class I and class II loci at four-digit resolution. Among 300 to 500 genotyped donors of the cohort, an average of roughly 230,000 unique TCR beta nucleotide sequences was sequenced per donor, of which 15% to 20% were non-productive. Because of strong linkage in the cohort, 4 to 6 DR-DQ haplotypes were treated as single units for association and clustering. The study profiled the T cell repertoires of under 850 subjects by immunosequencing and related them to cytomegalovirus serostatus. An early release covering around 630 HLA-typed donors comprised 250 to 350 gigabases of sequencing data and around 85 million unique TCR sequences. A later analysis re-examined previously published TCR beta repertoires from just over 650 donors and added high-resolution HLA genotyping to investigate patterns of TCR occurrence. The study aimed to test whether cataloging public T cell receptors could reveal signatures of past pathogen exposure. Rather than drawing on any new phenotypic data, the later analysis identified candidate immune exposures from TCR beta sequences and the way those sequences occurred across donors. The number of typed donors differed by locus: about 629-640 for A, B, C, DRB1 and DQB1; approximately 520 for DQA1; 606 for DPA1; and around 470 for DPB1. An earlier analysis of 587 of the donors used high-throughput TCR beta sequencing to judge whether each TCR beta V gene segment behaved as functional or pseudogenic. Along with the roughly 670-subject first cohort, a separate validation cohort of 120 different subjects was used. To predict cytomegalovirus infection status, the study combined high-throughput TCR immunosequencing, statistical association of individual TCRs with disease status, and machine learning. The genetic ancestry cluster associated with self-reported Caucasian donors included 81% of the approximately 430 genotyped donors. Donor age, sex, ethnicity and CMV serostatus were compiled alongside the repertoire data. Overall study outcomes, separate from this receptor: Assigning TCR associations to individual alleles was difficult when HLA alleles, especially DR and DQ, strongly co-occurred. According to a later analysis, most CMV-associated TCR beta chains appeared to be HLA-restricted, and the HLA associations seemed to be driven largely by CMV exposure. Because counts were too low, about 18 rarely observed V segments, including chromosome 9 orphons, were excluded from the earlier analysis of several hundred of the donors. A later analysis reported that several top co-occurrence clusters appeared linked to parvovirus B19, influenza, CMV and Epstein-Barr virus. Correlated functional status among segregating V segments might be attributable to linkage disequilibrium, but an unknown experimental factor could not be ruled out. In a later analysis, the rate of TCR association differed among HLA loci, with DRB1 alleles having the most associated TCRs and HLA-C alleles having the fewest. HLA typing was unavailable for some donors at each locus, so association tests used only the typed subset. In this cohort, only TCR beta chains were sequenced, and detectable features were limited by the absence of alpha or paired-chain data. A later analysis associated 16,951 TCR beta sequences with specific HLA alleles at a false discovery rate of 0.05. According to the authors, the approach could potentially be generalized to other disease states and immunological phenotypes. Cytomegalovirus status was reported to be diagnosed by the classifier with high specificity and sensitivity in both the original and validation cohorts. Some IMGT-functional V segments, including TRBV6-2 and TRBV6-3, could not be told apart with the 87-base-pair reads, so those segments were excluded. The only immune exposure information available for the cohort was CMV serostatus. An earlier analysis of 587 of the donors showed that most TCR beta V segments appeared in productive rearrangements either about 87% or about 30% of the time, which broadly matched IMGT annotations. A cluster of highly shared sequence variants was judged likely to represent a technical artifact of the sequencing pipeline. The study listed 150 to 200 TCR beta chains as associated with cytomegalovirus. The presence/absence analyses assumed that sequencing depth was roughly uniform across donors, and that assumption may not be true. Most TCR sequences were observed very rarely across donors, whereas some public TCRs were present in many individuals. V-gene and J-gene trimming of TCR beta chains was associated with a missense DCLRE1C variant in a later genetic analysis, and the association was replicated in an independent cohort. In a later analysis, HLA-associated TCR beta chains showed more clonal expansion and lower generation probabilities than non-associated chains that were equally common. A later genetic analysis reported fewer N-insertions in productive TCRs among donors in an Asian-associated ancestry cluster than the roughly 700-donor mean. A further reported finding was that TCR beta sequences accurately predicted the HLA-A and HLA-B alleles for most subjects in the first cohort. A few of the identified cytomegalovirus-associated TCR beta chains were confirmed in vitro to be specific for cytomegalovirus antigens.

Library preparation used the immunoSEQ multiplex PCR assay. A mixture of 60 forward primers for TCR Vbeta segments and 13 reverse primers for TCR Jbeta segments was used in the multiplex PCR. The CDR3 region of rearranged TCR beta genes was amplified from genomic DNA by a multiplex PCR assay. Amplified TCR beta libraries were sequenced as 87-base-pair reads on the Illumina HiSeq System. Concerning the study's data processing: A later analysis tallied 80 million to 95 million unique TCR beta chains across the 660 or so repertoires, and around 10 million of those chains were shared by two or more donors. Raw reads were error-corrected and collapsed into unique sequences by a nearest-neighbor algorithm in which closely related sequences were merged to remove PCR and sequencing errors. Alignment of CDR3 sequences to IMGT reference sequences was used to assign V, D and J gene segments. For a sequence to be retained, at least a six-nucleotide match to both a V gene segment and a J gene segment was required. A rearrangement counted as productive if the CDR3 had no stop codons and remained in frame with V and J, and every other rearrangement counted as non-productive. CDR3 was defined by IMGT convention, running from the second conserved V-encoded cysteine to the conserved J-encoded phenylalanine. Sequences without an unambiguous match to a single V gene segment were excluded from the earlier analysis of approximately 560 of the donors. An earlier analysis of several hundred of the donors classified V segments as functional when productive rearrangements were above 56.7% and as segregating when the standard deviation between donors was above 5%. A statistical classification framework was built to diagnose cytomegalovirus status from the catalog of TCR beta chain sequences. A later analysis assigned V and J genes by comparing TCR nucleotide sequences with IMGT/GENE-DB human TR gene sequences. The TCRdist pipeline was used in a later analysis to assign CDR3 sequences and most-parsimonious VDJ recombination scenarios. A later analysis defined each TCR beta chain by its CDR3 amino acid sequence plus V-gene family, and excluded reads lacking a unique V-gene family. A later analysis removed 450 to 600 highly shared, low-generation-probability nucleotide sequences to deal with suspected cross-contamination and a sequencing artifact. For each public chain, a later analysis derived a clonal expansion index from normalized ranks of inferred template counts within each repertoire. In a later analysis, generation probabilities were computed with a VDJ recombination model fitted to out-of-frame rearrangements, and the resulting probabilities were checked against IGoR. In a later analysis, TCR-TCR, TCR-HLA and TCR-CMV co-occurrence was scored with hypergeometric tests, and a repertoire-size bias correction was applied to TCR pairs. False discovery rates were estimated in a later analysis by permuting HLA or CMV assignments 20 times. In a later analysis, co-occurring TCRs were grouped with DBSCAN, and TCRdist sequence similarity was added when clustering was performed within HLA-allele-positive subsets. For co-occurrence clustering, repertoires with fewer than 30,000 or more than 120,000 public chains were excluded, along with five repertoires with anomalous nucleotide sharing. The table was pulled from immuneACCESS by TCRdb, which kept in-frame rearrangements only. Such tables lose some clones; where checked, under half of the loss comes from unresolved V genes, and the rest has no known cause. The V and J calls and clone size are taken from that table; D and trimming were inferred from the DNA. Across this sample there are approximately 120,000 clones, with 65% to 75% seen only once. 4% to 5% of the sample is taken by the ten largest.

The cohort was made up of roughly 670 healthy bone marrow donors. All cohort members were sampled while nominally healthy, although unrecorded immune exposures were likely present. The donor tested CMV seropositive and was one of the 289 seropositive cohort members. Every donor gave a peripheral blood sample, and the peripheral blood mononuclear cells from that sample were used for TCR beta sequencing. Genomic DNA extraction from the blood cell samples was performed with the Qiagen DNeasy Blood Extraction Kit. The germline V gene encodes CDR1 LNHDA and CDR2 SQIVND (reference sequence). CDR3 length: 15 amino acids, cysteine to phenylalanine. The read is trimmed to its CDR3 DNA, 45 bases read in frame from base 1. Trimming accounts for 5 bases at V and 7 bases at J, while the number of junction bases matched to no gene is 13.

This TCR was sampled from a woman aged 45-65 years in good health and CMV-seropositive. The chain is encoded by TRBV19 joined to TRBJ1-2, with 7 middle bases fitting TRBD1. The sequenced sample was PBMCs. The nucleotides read TGTGCCAGTAGTTCCCGACAGGGACTCTCCTTTGGCTACACCTTC. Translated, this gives CASSSRQGLSFGYTF.